The rows below give T cell receptor beta chains drawn from one sample of a study of technical replicates of blood from several donors. Profiling relied on immunoSEQ multiplex PCR, and the TCRdb table lists in-frame clones only, not all of them. The data contain under 80,000 clones, about 96% of them singletons. Sequenced input: T cells isolated from PBMCs. Receptors were obtained from a human donor in good health. CDR3s include the opening cysteine and the closing phenylalanine or tryptophan. Each record gives: CDR3 length, V gene, J gene, CDR3 protein.

CDR3 length: 15; V gene: TRBV6-1; J gene: TRBJ1-1; CDR3 protein: CASRGGTGIYTEAFF
CDR3 length: 14; V gene: TRBV6-1; J gene: TRBJ1-2; CDR3 protein: CASRATGYGYGYTF
CDR3 length: 14; V gene: TRBV6-4; J gene: TRBJ1-6; CDR3 protein: CASSDSPYNSPLHF
CDR3 length: 16; V gene: TRBV14; J gene: TRBJ2-7; CDR3 protein: CASSSTRGSGSYEQYF
CDR3 length: 15; V gene: TRBV19; J gene: TRBJ2-1; CDR3 protein: CASSITGSAQNEQFF
CDR3 length: 13; V gene: TRBV2; J gene: TRBJ2-3; CDR3 protein: CASSYSYTDTQYF
CDR3 length: 15; V gene: TRBV2; J gene: TRBJ2-3; CDR3 protein: CASRIIAGDTDTQYF
CDR3 length: 19; V gene: TRBV15; J gene: TRBJ2-2; CDR3 protein: CATSRDFRTSGRDPGELFF
CDR3 length: 15; V gene: TRBV9; J gene: TRBJ2-3; CDR3 protein: CASSVRRGDTDTQYF
CDR3 length: 17; V gene: TRBV13; J gene: TRBJ2-2; CDR3 protein: CASSEGTSGINTGELFF
CDR3 length: 13; V gene: TRBV12-5; J gene: TRBJ1-2; CDR3 protein: CASGPTGDYGYTF
CDR3 length: 12; V gene: TRBV7-9; J gene: TRBJ2-5; CDR3 protein: CASRLTTAGIYF
CDR3 length: 16; V gene: TRBV28; J gene: TRBJ2-1; CDR3 protein: CASSFLQASGGNEQFF
CDR3 length: 18; V gene: TRBV5-1; J gene: TRBJ2-1; CDR3 protein: CASSWWTSGRANSDEQFF
CDR3 length: 15; V gene: TRBV19; J gene: TRBJ2-3; CDR3 protein: CATKGRHLQPDTQYF
CDR3 length: 21; V gene: TRBV18; J gene: TRBJ1-5; CDR3 protein: CASSDRDSISALLVSNQPQHF
CDR3 length: 14; V gene: TRBV28; J gene: TRBJ2-1; CDR3 protein: CAVTTLQLKNEQFF
CDR3 length: 16; V gene: TRBV25-1; J gene: TRBJ1-1; CDR3 protein: CASSELGQGGGTEAFF
CDR3 length: 15; V gene: TRBV14; J gene: TRBJ1-4; CDR3 protein: CASSQFETGGKKLFF
CDR3 length: 14; V gene: TRBV2; J gene: TRBJ1-1; CDR3 protein: CASSDLGGNTEAFF
CDR3 length: 11; V gene: TRBV4-1; J gene: TRBJ2-1; CDR3 protein: CASRAHNEQFF
CDR3 length: 14; V gene: TRBV6-1; J gene: TRBJ2-7; CDR3 protein: CASSEDNRGYEQYF
CDR3 length: 15; V gene: TRBV28; J gene: TRBJ2-7; CDR3 protein: CASSGRGQDSYEQYF
CDR3 length: 18; V gene: TRBV10-3; J gene: TRBJ2-7; CDR3 protein: CAISEPYGTSGSQYEQYF
CDR3 length: 14; V gene: TRBV11-2; J gene: TRBJ2-7; CDR3 protein: CASSLVFGENEQYF
CDR3 length: 13; V gene: TRBV2; J gene: TRBJ1-2; CDR3 protein: CASSERNRAGYTF
CDR3 length: 14; V gene: TRBV19; J gene: TRBJ2-1; CDR3 protein: CATAGGRSYNEQFF
CDR3 length: 14; V gene: TRBV6-1; J gene: TRBJ2-7; CDR3 protein: CASSGPGSSYEQYF
CDR3 length: 14; V gene: TRBV4-1; J gene: TRBJ2-2; CDR3 protein: CASSLQGNTGELFF
CDR3 length: 14; V gene: TRBV6-5; J gene: TRBJ2-3; CDR3 protein: CATTAGGPVDTQYF
CDR3 length: 13; V gene: TRBV29-1; J gene: TRBJ2-7; CDR3 protein: CSVRTVSSYEQYF
CDR3 length: 14; V gene: TRBV6-5; J gene: TRBJ1-4; CDR3 protein: CASGPAGGSEKLFF
CDR3 length: 14; V gene: TRBV5-1; J gene: TRBJ1-1; CDR3 protein: CASSPRTGDGEAFF
CDR3 length: 16; V gene: TRBV7-6; J gene: TRBJ1-1; CDR3 protein: CASSLTTGSQSTEAFF
CDR3 length: 15; V gene: TRBV4-1; J gene: TRBJ2-7; CDR3 protein: CASSHYQAGLYEQYF
CDR3 length: 13; V gene: TRBV27; J gene: TRBJ1-5; CDR3 protein: CASSFGGNQPQHF
CDR3 length: 16; V gene: TRBV5-1; J gene: TRBJ2-7; CDR3 protein: CASSSTTSGRSYEQYF